The sequence of this TCR beta chain was determined in a study of shared T cell receptors in the human thymus. Sequencing was performed with immunoSEQ multiplex PCR; in TCRdb, only in-frame clones are kept and a portion is missing. Of 640,000 or so clones in the sample, approximately 87% were seen once. Trimming cost V 3 bases and J 5 bases, with 24 bases left between them. In germline, CDR1 is SGHNT, CDR2 YYREEE (reference sequence). The CDR3 loop spans 18 amino acids. The sample also formed part of further work on human thymus T cells. As reported in that work: Infants served as donors; they were healthy and Finnish and were having corrective surgery for congenital heart defects. Thymic material originated from resections removed in the course of corrective heart surgery. Apparent skewing of V and J gene usage characterized both thymic and blood repertoires. Thymic repertoires overlap heavily among unrelated individuals, related research has reported.

This TCR derives from a boy younger than two with a congenital heart defect. Sequencing was performed on thymocytes. V gene TRBV5-4 combines with J gene TRBJ2-1; D may be TRBD2 (5 bases). The CDR3 DNA follows: TGTGCCAGCAGCTGTTGGGTTTACGGACTGAACCCGAACAATGAGCAGTTCTTC. Its translation: CASSCWVYGLNPNNEQFF.